This T cell receptor beta chain stems from a study of technical replicates of blood from several donors. The CDR3 is 13 amino acids. Germline CDR1 and CDR2: LNHDA and SQIVND (reference sequence). With 6 bases clipped from V and 3 bases from J, the junction kept 3 bases outside the gene matches. The data were produced by immunoSEQ multiplex PCR, yet TCRdb's version contains in-frame clones alone and is incomplete. The table shows approximately 85,000 clones, with 94% occurring only once. This chain joins TRBV19 and TRBJ2-7; 9 nucleotides agree with TRBD2. The clonotype comes from a human donor in good health. The sequencing sample was made of T cells isolated from PBMCs. CDR3 DNA: TGTGCCAGTAGCTCGACTAGCGGCTACGAGCAGTACTTC. Translated, it gives CASSSTSGYEQYF.